This TCR beta chain was recorded in a study of T-cell memory formation after mild COVID-19. Background on the study: Clusters of TCRs were largely donor specific.

This clonotype was counted ten times or more. Its antigen remains unknown. MiXCR was run by TCRdb on the 5' RACE reads, yielding one entry per CDR3 protein. Among under 300,000 distinct CDR3 sequences listed, around 8% were seen once. General study results and limits: CD4+ clones that contracted lay mainly in CM and EM; CD8+ ones lay in EMRA. The pre-infection memory compartment contained some responding clones, suggesting cross-reactive memory joined.

Sample: PBMCs or a T cell subset sorted from them (not recorded which). This TCR was sampled from a man between 18 and 35 years old who had mild COVID-19 (a few samples of this study predate the infection). Cell type and time point are not known.

DNA for the CDR3: TGTGCCAGCAGTCGGGACCATAGCAATCAGCCCCAGCATTTT. Its protein product is CASSRDHSNQPQHF. The V gene is TRBV12-3 or TRBV12-4, the J gene TRBJ1-5; D is perhaps TRBD1 (5 bases). This CDR3 is built from 14 residues. Trimming cost V 5 bases and J 0 bases, with 8 bases left between them.